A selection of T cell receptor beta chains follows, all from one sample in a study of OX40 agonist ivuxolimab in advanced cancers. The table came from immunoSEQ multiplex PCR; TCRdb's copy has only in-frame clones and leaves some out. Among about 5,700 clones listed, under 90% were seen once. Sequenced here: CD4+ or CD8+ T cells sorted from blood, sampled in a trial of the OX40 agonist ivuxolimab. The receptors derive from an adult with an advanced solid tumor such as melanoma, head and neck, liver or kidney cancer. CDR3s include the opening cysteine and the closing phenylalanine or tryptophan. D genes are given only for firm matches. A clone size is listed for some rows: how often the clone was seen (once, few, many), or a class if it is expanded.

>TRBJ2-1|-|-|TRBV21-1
TGTGCCAGCAGCAAAGCGCTTTCTAGCGCGGGATTCCGCAGCTCCTACAATGAGCAGTTCTTC
CASSKALSSAGFRSSYNEQFF
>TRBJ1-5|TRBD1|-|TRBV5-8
TGTGCCAGCAGCTTGGGGCCGACAGGGATGAGCAATCAGCCCCAGCATTTT
CASSLGPTGMSNQPQHF
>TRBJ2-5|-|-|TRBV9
TGTGCCAGCAGCGTGGGTCAAATGTGGGAGACCCAGTACTTC
CASSVGQMWETQYF
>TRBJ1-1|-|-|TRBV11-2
TGTGCCAGCAGTCAGGAGGGGCAGGAAGCTTTCTTT
CASSQEGQEAFF
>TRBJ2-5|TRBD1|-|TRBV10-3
TGTGCCATCAAGAGTCACAGGGGAATCGAGGAGACCCAGTACTTC
CAIKSHRGIEETQYF
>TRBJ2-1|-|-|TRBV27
TGTGCCAGCGTGGGGGCCTCGACTGAGCAGTTCTTC
CASVGASTEQFF
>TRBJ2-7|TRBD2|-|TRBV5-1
TGCGCCAGCAGCTGGGAGGGAAGCTCCTACGAGCAGTACTTC
CASSWEGSSYEQYF
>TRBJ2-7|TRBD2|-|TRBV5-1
TGCGCCAGCAGCGGAGGGACTAGTCAGTTCTCCGAGCAGTACTTC
CASSGGTSQFSEQYF
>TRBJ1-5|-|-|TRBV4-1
TGCGCCAGCAGCCGTGTGGGGGGTGAAGGTCAGCCCCAGCATTTT
CASSRVGGEGQPQHF
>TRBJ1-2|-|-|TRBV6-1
TGTGCCAGCAGTGAAGGCCACAGCGACGTTTATGGCTACACCTTC
CASSEGHSDVYGYTF
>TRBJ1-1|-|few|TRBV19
TGTGCCAGTAGTTCACTCCCGGGGTTGGTCACTGAAGCTTTCTTT
CASSSLPGLVTEAFF
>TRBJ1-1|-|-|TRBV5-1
TGCGCCAGCAGCTTGGGTGGACAGATAAACACTGAAGCTTTCTTT
CASSLGGQINTEAFF
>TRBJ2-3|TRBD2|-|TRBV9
TGTGCCAGCAGCGTAGCGGGAGGGTCAGATACGCAGTATTTT
CASSVAGGSDTQYF
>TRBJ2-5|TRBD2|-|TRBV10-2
TGCGCCAGCAGTGATTCAGCGGGAACCGAGACCCAGTACTTC
CASSDSAGTETQYF
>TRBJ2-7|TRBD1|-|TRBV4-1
TGCGCCAGCAGCCCCCGACAGGGGGCGGGGGAGCAGTACTTC
CASSPRQGAGEQYF
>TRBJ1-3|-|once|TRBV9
TGTGCCAGCAGCGCTGGGGACTCTGGAAACACCATATATTTT
CASSAGDSGNTIYF
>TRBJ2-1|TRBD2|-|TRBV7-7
TGTGCCAGCAGCTTAAACAGCGGGAGGGTAGGTGAGCAGTTCTTC
CASSLNSGRVGEQFF
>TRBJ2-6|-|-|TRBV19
TGTGCCAGTAGTCGGTTAGCGGAGCAAATCTCTGGGGCCAACGTCCTGACTTTC
CASSRLAEQISGANVLTF
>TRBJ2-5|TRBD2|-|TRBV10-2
TGCGCCAGCAGTGAAATTAGCGGGAGGGCATGGGAGACCCAGTACTTC
CASSEISGRAWETQYF
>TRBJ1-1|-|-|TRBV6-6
TGTGCCAGCTGGCAGGGAAGTACTGAAGCTTTCTTT
CASWQGSTEAFF
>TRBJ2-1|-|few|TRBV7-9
TGTGCCAGCAGCTTAGGGTACAATGAGCAGTTCTTC
CASSLGYNEQFF
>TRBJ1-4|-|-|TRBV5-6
TGTGCCAGCAGCTTGGAGGGTGGGGAAAAACTGTTTTTT
CASSLEGGEKLFF
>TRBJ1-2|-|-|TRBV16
TGTGCCAGCACCGGAGGACGGACCTATGGCTACACCTTC
CASTGGRTYGYTF
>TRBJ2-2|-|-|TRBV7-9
TGTGCCAGCAGCCGACCTTCTTTACCCGACGCGGCCGGGGAGCTGTTTTTT
CASSRPSLPDAAGELFF
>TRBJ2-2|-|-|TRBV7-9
TGTGCCAGCAGCGGGAATCGGTCCCCCGGGGAGCTGTTTTTT
CASSGNRSPGELFF
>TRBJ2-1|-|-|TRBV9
TGTGCCAGCAGCTCCCGGGGAGGTACCTACAATGAGCAGTTCTTC
CASSSRGGTYNEQFF
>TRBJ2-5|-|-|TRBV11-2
TGTGCCAGCAGCTTAGTCCTAGTGGAGACCCAGTACTTC
CASSLVLVETQYF
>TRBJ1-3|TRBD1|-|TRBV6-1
TGTGCCAGCAGTGATGTGGGGACAGGGCTCAACACCATATATTTT
CASSDVGTGLNTIYF
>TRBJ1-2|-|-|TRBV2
TGTGCCAGCTCACGATTTGGCAGGATCGCTGCGAAACAGTATGGCTACACCTTC
CASSRFGRIAAKQYGYTF
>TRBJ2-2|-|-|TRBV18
TGTGCCAGCTCACCCAACACCGGGGAGCTGTTTTTT
CASSPNTGELFF
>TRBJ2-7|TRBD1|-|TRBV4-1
TGCGCCAGCAGCCAAGGACAGGGCGGAATTTACGAGCAGTACTTC
CASSQGQGGIYEQYF
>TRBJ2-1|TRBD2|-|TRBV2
TGTGCCAGCAGTGAAGGGTGGCTAGCGGGAACGTACAATGAGCAGTTCTTC
CASSEGWLAGTYNEQFF
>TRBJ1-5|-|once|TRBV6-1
TGTGCCAGCAGATTCTCCGAGGCTCCGGATCAGCCCCAGCATTTT
CASRFSEAPDQPQHF
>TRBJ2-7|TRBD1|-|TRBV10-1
TGCGCCAGCAGTGACCCGATGACAGGGGCGAACGAGCAGTACTTC
CASSDPMTGANEQYF
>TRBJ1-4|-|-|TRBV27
TGTGCCAGCAGCGGCGGGACGGCCTATGAAAAACTGTTTTTT
CASSGGTAYEKLFF
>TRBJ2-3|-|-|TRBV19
TGTGCCAGTGTTTACGGTCGATGGCAGTATTTT
CASVYGRWQYF
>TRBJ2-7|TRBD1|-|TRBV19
TGTGCCGGGACGGTGGGACAGGGACTTAGGCCGCACTCCTACGAGCAGTACTTC
CAGTVGQGLRPHSYEQYF
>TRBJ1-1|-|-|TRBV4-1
TGCGCCAGCAGCCAAGAATCAGGGGAGGACACTGAAGCTTTCTTT
CASSQESGEDTEAFF
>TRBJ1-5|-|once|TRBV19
TGTGCCAGTAGTATAGGGGGGGTCTCGTATCAGCCCCAGCATTTT
CASSIGGVSYQPQHF
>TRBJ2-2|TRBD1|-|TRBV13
TGTGCCAGCAGCTGGGTAGGGAGACAGGGAGACACCGGGGAGCTGTTTTTT
CASSWVGRQGDTGELFF